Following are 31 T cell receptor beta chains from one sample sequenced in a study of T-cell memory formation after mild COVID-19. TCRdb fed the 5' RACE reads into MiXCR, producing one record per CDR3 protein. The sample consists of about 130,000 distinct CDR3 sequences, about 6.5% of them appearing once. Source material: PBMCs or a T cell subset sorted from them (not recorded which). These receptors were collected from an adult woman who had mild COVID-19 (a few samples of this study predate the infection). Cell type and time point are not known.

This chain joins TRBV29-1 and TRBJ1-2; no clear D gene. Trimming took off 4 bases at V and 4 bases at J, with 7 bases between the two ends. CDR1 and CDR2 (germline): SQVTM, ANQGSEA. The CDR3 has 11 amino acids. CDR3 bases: TGCAGCGTTGCGGGTTTCTATGGCTACACCTTC. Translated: CSVAGFYGYTF.

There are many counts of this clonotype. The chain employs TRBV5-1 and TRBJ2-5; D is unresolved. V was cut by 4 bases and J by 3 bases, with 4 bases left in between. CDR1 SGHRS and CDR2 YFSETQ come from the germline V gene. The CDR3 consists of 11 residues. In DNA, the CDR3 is TGCGCCAGCAGCGTTGAAGAGACCCAGTACTTC. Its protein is CASSVEETQYF. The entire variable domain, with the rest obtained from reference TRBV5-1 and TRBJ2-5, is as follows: KAGVTQTPRYLIKTRGQQVTLSCSPISGHRSVSWYQQTPGQGLQFLFEYFSETQRNKGNFPGRFSGRQFSNSRSEMNVSTLELGDSALYLCASSVEETQYFGPGTRLLVL.

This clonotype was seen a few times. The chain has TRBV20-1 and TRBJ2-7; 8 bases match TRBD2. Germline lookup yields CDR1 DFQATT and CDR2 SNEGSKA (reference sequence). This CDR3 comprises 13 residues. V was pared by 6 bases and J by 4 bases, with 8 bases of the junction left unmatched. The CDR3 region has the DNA TGCAGTGCGGAGCGGGAGTTGATGTACGAGCAGTACTTC. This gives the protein CSAERELMYEQYF.

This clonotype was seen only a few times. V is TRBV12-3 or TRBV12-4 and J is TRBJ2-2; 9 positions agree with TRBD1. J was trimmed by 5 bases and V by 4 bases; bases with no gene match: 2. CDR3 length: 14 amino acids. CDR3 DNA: TGTGCCAGCAGTTGGGGACAGGGAACCGGGGAGCTGTTTTTT. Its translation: CASSWGQGTGELFF.

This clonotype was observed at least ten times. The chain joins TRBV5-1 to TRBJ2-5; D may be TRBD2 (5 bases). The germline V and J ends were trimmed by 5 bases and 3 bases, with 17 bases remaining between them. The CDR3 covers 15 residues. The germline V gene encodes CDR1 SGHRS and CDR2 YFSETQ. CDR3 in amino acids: CASRNPSFREETQYF. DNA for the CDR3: TGCGCCAGCAGAAACCCTAGCTTTAGAGAAGAGACCCAGTACTTC.

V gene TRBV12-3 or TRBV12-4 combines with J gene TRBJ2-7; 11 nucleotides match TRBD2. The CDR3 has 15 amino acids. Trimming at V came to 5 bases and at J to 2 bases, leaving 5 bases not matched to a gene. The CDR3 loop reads CASSPTSGGAYEQYF. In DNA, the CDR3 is TGTGCCAGCAGTCCTACTAGCGGGGGTGCCTACGAGCAGTACTTC.

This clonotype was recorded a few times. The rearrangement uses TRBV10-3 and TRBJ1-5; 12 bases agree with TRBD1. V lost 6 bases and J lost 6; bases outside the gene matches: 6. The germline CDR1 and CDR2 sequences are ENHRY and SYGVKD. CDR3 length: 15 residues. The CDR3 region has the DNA TGTGCCATCAGGGCCGGGACAGGGGGCGGTCAGCCCCAGCATTTT. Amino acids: CAIRAGTGGGQPQHF.

The chain's CDR3 is CASSLARTANEKLFF. CDR3 sequence (DNA): TGTGCCAGCAGCTTAGCGAGGACAGCTAATGAAAAACTGTTTTTT. The rearrangement joins TRBV7-2 to TRBJ1-4; D may be TRBD1 (6 bases). Germline CDR1 reads SGHTA; CDR2 reads FQGNSA. Between the trimmed V and J ends, which lost 0 bases and 3 bases, there was a span of 8 bases. The CDR3 length is 15 residues. Looking up the rest from reference TRBV7-2 and TRBJ1-4 gives the full variable domain: GAGVSQSPSNKVTEKGKDVELRCDPISGHTALYWYRQSLGQGLEFLIYFQGNSAPDKSGLPSDRFSAERTGGSVSTLTIQRTQQEDSAVYLCASSLARTANEKLFFGSGTQLSVL.

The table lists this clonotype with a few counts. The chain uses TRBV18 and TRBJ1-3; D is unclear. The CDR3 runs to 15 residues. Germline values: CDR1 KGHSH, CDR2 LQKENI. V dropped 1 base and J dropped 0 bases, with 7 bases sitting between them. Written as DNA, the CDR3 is TGTGCCAGCTCACCACTAGACCTCTCTGGAAACACCATATATTTT. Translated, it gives CASSPLDLSGNTIYF. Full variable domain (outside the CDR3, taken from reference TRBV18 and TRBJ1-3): NAGVMQNPRHLVRRRGQEARLRCSPMKGHSHVYWYRQLPEEGLKFMVYLQKENIIDESGMPKERFSAEFPKEGPSILRIQQVVRGDSAAYFCASSPLDLSGNTIYFGEGSWLTVV.

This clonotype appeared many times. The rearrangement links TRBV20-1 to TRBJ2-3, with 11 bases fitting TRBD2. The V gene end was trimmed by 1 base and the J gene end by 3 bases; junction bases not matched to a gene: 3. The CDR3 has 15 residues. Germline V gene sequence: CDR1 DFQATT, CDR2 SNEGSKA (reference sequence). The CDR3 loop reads CSARVTSGSTDTQYF. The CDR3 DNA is TGCAGTGCTAGAGTCACTAGCGGGAGTACAGATACGCAGTATTTT.

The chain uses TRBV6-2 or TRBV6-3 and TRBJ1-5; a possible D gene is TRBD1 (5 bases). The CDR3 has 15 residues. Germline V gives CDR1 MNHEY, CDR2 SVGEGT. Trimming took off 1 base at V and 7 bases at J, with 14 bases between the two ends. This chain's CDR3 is CASSYFRAQGQPQHF. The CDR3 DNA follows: TGTGCCAGCAGTTACTTCAGGGCCCAGGGACAGCCCCAGCATTTT.

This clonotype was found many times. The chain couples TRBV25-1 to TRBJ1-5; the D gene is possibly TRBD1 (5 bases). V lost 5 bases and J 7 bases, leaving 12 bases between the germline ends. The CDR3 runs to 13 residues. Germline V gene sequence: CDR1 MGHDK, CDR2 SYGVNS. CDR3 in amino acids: CASSLGENQPQHF. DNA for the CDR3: TGTGCCAGCAGTTTAGGGGAGAACCAGCCCCAGCATTTT.

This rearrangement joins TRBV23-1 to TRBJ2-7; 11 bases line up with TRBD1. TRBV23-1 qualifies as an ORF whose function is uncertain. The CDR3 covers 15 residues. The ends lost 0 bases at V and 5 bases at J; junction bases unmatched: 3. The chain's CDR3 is CASSQSGTGGDEQYF. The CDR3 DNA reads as TGCGCCAGCAGTCAATCCGGGACAGGGGGTGACGAGCAGTACTTC.

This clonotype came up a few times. CDR3 DNA sequence: TGTGCCAGCAGCGCCAGAGGACCCGGGACAGGGTACGTCAATGAGCAGTTCTTC. This translates into CASSARGPGTGYVNEQFF. The chain employs TRBV7-3 and TRBJ2-1; 9 nucleotides agree with TRBD1. V trimming: 5 bases; J trimming: 6 bases; junction bases outside the gene matches: 17. Germline-derived CDR1 and CDR2 are SGHTA and FQGTGA. There are 18 residues in the CDR3.

The CDR3 DNA reads TGTGCCAGCCGCTACAGGGGCTACAATGAGCAGTTCTTC. Its protein is CASRYRGYNEQFF. The chain uses TRBV3-1 and TRBJ2-1, with 7 positions matching TRBD1. After removal of 8 bases from V and 3 bases from J, the junction contained 4 bases not matched to a gene. Per germline, CDR1 LGHDT and CDR2 YNNKEL (reference sequence). The CDR3 is made up of 13 amino acids.

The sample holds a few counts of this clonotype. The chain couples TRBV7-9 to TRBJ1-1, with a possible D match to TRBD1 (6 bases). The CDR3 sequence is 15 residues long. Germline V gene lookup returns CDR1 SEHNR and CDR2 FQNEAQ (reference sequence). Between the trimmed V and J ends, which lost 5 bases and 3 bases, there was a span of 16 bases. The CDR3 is CASSPQGLSYTEAFF. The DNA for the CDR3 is TGTGCCAGCAGCCCACAGGGATTAAGTTACACTGAAGCTTTCTTT.

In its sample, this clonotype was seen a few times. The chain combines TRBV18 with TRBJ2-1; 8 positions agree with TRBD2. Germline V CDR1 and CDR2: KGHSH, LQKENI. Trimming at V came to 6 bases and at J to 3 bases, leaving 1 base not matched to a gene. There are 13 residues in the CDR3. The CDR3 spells CASSGGGYNEQFF. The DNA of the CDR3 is TGTGCCAGCTCCGGGGGGGGCTACAATGAGCAGTTCTTC.

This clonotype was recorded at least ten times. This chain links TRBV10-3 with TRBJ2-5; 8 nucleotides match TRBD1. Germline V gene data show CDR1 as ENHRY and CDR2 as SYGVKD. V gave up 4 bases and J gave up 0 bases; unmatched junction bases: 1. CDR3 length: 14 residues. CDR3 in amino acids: CAISGGQDQETQYF. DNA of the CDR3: TGTGCCATCAGTGGGGGACAGGACCAAGAGACCCAGTACTTC.

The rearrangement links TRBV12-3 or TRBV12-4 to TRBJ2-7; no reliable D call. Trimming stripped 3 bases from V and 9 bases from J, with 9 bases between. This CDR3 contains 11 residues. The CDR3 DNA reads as TGTGCCAGCAGTTTCTCTTTCGGGCAGTACTTC. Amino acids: CASSFSFGQYF.

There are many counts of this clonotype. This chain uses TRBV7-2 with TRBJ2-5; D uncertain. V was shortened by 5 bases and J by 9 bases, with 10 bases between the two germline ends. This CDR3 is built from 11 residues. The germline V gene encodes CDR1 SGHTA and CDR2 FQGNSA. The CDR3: CASSRRSAQYF. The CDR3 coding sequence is TGTGCCAGCAGCCGACGTTCGGCCCAGTACTTC.

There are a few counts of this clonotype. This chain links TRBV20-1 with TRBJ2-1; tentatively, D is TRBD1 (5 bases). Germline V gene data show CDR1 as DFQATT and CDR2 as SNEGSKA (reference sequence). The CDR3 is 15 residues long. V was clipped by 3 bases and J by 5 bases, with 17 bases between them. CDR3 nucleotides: TGCAGTGCTAGGCCTACAGGTCGCATAGACAATGAGCAGTTCTTC. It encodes CSARPTGRIDNEQFF.

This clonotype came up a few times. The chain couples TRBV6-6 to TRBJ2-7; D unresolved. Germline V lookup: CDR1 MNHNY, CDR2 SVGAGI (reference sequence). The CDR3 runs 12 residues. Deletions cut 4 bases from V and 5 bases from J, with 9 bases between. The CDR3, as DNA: TGTGCCAGCAGTTCCCTCGGCGACGAGCAGTACTTC. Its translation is CASSSLGDEQYF.

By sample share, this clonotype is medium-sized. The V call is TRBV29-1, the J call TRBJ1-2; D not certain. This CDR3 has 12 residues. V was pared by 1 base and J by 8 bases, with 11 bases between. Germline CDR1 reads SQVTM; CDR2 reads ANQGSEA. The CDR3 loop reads CSVEASPVGYTF. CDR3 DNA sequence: TGCAGCGTTGAAGCAAGCCCCGTCGGCTACACCTTC.

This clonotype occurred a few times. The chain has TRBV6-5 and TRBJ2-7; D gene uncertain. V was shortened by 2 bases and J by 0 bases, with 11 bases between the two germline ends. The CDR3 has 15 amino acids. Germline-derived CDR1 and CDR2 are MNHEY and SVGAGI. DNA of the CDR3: TGTGCCAGCAGTTACATAGGGTTGAGCTCCTACGAGCAGTACTTC. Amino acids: CASSYIGLSSYEQYF.

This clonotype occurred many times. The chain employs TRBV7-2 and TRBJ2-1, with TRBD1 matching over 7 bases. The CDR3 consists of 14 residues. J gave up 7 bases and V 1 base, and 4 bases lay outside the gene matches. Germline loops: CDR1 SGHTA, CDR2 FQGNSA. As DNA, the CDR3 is TGTGCCAGCAGCTTAGAGGTGACAGGGAATGAGCAGTTCTTC. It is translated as CASSLEVTGNEQFF.

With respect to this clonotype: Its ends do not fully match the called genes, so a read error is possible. DNA for the CDR3: TGTGCCAGCAGCTTGCCTGTATTTCCGCCTACTCTCTCCTTT. Translated: CASSLPVFPPTLSF. V is TRBV7-2 and J is TRBJ2-3, with D hard to call. This CDR3 has 14 residues. CDR1 is SGHTA and CDR2 is FQGNSA in the germline V gene.

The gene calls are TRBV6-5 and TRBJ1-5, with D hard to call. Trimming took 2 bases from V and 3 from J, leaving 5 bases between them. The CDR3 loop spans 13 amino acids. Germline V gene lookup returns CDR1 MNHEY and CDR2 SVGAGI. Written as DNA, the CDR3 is TGTGCCAGCAGTTACGAGGCCAATCAGCCCCAGCATTTT. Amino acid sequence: CASSYEANQPQHF.

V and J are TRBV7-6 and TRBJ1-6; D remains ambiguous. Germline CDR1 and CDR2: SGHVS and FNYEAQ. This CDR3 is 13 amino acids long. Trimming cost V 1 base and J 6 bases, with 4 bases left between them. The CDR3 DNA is TGTGCCAGCAGCTTAGGCGCTAATTCACCCCTCCACTTT. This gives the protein CASSLGANSPLHF.

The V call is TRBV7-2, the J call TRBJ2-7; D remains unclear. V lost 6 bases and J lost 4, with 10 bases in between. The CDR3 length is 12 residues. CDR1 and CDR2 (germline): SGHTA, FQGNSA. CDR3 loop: CASRGTDYEQYF. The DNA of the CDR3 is TGTGCCAGCAGGGGAACAGATTACGAGCAGTACTTC.

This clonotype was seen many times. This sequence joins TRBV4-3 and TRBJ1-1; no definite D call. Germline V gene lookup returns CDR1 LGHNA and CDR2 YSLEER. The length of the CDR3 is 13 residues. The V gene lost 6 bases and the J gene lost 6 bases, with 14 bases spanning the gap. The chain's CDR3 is CASSFKSGAEAFF. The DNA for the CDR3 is TGCGCCAGCAGTTTCAAGTCCGGGGCTGAAGCTTTCTTT.

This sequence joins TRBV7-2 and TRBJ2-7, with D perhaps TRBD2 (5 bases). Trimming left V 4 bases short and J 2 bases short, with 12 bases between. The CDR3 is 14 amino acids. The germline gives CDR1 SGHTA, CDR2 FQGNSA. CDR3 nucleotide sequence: TGTGCCAGCAGCTCGACCTCGGGAACCTACGAGCAGTACTTC. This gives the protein CASSSTSGTYEQYF. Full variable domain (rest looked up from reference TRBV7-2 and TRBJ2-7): GAGVSQSPSNKVTEKGKDVELRCDPISGHTALYWYRQSLGQGLEFLIYFQGNSAPDKSGLPSDRFSAERTGGSVSTLTIQRTQQEDSAVYLCASSSTSGTYEQYFGPGTRLTVT.